The clone carrying this TCR beta chain was counted a few times. As yet, its antigen is unknown. Patients had residual fresh-frozen tumor tissue and more than two years of survival data. The assay was immunoSEQ multiplex PCR, and TCRdb's table has in-frame clones only and misses some. The data show about 49,000 clones, about 85% seen once. The data stem from a study of glioma-infiltrating T cells after dendritic cell vaccination. Study results and caveats: Estimated pretreatment TIL content predicted outcome after dendritic cell vaccination.

The material sequenced was blood, taken before dendritic cell vaccination. The receptor comes from a human donor with glioblastoma.

The CDR3: CASSLRPRAGTEAFF. The CDR3 DNA sequence: TGTGCCAGCAGTCTCAGGCCCCGCGCAGGTACTGAAGCTTTCTTT. V and J are TRBV27 and TRBJ1-1, with D uncertain. In germline, CDR1 is MNHEY, CDR2 SMNVEV (reference sequence). The CDR3 is made up of 15 amino acids. With 5 bases removed from V and 5 bases from J, the gap between germline ends came to 18 bases.